This TCR beta chain was retrieved from a study of blood T cells in healthy people across ages. Trimming pared 6 bases from V and 3 bases from J, leaving 11 bases between. Per germline, CDR1 SGHRS and CDR2 YFSETQ. The CDR3 is 13 amino acids. Using a J-beta primer mix together with a sample-barcoded 5' primer, a second PCR was run for roughly 7 to 12 cycles. Using its own MiXCR run on the 5' RACE reads, TCRdb lists one record per CDR3 protein. The sample has approximately 580,000 distinct CDR3 sequences; more than 20% are singletons. This clonotype showed up just a few times. The same data also went into a second study, on T cells of mothers and their children.

This TCR derives from a boy aged 5-17 years in good health. Sequenced input: blood. The V call is TRBV5-1, the J call TRBJ2-3; D is undetermined. The CDR3 DNA reads as TGCGCCAGCACCCCGCTCGGGACAGATACGCAGTATTTT. As protein: CASTPLGTDTQYF.